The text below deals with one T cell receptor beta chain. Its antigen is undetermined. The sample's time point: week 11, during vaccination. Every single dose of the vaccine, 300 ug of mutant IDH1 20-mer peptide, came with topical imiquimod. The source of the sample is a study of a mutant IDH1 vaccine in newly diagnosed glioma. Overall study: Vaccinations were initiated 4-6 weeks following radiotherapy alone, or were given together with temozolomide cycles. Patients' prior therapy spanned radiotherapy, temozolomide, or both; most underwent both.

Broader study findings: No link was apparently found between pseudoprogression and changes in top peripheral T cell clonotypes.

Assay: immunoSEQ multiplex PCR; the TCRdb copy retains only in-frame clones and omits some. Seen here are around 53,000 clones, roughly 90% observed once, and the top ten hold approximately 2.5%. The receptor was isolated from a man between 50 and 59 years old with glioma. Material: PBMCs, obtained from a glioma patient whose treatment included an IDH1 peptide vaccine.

The DNA for the CDR3 is TGTGCCAGCAGTTTAGGGACAGGGAATAGCAATCAGCCCCAGCATTTT. It specifies CASSLGTGNSNQPQHF. The rearrangement links TRBV27 to TRBJ1-5; 9 positions match TRBD1. CDR1 is MNHEY, CDR2 SMNVEV, per germline (reference sequence). V lost 2 bases, J lost 0 bases, and 2 bases stayed unmatched. CDR3 length equals 16 residues.